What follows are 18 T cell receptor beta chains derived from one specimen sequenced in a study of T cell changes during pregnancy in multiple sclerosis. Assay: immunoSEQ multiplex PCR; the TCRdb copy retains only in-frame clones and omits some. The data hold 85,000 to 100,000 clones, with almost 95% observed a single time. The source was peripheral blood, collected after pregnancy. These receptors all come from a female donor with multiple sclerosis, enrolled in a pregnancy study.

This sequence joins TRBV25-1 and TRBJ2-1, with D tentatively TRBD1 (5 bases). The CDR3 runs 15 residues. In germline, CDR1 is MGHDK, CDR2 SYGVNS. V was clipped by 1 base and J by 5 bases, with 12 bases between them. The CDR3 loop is CASSEFVGPNNEQFF. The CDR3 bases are TGTGCCAGCAGTGAATTCGTGGGGCCCAACAATGAGCAGTTCTTC.

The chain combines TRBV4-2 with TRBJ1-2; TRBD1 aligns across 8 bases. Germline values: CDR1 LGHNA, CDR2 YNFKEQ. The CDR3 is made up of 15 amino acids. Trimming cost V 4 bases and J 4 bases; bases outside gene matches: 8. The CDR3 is CASSPQTGERYGYTF. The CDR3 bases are TGTGCCAGCAGCCCACAGACAGGGGAACGCTATGGCTACACCTTC.

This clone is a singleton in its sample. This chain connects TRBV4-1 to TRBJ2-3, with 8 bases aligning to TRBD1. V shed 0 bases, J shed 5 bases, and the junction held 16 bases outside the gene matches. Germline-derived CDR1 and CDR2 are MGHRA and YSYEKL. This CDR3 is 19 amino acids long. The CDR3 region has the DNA TGCGCCAGCAGCCAAGAGGCTTCATCAGGACAGGGTAGTATAGATACGCAGTATTTT. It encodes CASSQEASSGQGSIDTQYF.

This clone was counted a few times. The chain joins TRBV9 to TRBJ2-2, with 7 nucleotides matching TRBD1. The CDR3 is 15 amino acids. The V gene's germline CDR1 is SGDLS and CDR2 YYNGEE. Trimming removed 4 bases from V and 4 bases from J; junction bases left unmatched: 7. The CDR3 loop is CASSFRQGGTGELFF. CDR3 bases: TGTGCCAGCAGCTTTCGACAGGGTGGCACCGGGGAGCTGTTTTTT.

CDR3 coding DNA: TGTGCCAGTAGTCTTACTAGCGGGGAATACAATGAGCAGTTCTTC. Protein sequence: CASSLTSGEYNEQFF. This rearrangement joins TRBV19 to TRBJ2-1; TRBD2 matches at 10 bases. Germline CDR1 LNHDA, CDR2 SQIVND (reference sequence). J gave up 4 bases and V 5 bases, and 5 bases lay outside the gene matches. The CDR3 contains 15 residues. Variable domain in full (rest from reference TRBV19 and TRBJ2-1): DGGITQSPKYLFRKEGQNVTLSCEQNLNHDAMYWYRQDPGQGLRLIYYSQIVNDFQKGDIAEGYSVSREKKESFPLTVTSAQKNPTAFYLCASSLTSGEYNEQFFGPGTRLTVL.

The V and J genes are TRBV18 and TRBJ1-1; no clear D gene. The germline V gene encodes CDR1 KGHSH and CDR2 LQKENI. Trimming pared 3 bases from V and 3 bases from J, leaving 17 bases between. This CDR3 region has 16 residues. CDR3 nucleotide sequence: TGTGCCAGCTCACCTTCGCCAGGCCAGAGGGACACTGAAGCTTTCTTT. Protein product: CASSPSPGQRDTEAFF.

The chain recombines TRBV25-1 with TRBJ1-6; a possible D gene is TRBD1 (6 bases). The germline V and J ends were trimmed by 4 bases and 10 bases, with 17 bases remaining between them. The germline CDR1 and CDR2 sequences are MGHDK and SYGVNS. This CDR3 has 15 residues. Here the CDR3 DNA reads TGTGCCAGCAGTGTGGGTACAGGGAACGGGTCACCCCTCCACTTT. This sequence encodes CASSVGTGNGSPLHF.

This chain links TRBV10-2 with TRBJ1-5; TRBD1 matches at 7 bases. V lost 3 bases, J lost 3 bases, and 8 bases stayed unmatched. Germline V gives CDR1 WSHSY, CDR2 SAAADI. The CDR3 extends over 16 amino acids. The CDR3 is CASSEAGGLTNQPQHF. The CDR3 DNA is TGCGCCAGCAGTGAAGCAGGGGGTCTGACCAATCAGCCCCAGCATTTT.

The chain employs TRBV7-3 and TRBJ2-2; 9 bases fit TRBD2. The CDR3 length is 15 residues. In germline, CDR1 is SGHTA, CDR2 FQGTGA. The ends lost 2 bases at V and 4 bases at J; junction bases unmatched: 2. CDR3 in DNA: TGTGCCAGCAGCTTACGTAGCGGGGGCACCGGGGAGCTGTTTTTT. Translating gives CASSLRSGGTGELFF.

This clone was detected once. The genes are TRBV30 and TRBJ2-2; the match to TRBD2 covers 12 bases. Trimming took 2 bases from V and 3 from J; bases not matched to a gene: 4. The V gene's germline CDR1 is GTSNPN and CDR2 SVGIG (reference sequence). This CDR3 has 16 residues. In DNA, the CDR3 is TGTGCCTGGAGTACCGGACTAGCGGGATACACCGGGGAGCTGTTTTTT. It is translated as CAWSTGLAGYTGELFF.

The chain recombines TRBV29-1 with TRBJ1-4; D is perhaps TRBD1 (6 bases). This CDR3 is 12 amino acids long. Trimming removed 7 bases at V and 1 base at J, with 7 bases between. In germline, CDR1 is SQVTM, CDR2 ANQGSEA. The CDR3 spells CSAQGTNEKLFF. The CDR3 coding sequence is TGCAGCGCACAGGGAACTAATGAAAAACTGTTTTTT.

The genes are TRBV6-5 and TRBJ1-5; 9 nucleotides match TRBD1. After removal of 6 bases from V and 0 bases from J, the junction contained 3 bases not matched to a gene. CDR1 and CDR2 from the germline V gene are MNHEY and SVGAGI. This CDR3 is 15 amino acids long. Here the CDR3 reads CASRDRGYSNQPQHF. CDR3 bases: TGTGCCAGCAGGGACAGGGGTTATAGCAATCAGCCCCAGCATTTT.

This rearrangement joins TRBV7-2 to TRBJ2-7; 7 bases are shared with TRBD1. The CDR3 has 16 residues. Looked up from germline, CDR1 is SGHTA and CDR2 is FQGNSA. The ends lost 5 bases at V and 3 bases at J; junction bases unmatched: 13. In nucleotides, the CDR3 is TGTGCCAGCAGCCCAACCCGGGACAGAATCTTCTACGAGCAGTACTTC. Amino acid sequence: CASSPTRDRIFYEQYF.

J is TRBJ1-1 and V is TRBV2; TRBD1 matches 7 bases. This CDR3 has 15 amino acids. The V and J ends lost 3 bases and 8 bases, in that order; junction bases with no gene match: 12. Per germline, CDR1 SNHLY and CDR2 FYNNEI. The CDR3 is CASSDQGGSSVEAFF. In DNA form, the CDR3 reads TGTGCCAGCAGTGATCAGGGGGGATCGTCGGTCGAAGCTTTCTTT.

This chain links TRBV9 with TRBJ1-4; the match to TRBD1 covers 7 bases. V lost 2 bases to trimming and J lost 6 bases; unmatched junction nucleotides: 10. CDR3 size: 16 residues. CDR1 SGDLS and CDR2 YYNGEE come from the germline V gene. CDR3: CASSVGQVRADEKLFF. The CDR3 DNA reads TGTGCCAGCAGCGTTGGACAGGTCCGAGCGGATGAAAAACTGTTTTTT.

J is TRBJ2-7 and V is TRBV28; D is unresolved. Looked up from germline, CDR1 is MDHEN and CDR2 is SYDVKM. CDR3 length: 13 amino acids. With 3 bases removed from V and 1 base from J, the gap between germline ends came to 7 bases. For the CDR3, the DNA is TGTGCCAGCAGTTTTGTAGCATCCTACGAGCAGTACTTC. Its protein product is CASSFVASYEQYF. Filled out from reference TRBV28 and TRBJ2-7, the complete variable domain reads DVKVTQSSRYLVKRTGEKVFLECVQDMDHENMFWYRQDPGLGLRLIYFSYDVKMKEKGDIPEGYSVSREKKERFSLILESASTNQTSMYLCASSFVASYEQYFGPGTRLTVT.

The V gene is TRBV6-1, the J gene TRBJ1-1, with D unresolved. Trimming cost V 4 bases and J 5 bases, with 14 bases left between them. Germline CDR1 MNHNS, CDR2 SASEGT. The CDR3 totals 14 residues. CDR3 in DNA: TGTGCCAGCAGTGGGCCGACGGGTGGGACTGAAGCTTTCTTT. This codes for CASSGPTGGTEAFF.

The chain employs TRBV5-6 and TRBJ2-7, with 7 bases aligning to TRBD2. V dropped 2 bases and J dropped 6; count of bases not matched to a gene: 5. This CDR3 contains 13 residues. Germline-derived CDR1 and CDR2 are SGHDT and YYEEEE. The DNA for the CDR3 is TGTGCCAGCAGCTTAGGGTGGGGGGGCGAGCAGTACTTC. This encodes CASSLGWGGEQYF.